The text below deals with one T cell receptor (beta chain). It lacks a known antigen. This sample is drawn from a study of control samples from healthy donors and cancer patients (dated by TCRdb to the early 2020s). The V and J ends are trimmed by 3 bases and 11 bases, leaving 22 bases between them. The CDR1 and CDR2 encoded by the germline V gene (reference sequence) are LGHDT and YNNKEL. The cysteine opens and the phenylalanine closes a CDR3 of 15 amino acids. Just CDR3 DNA is preserved here, 45 bases in frame from base 1. Library preparation used the immunoSEQ multiplex PCR assay. The table comes from immuneACCESS by way of TCRdb, which keeps in-frame sequences with V and J called. Part of the clones is missing from these tables; in studies checked, under half for an unresolved V gene and the rest for unknown reasons. The table kept for this sample lists about 190,000 clones. The top ten clones comprise around 2% of the sample.

The TCR was taken from a woman aged 25-40 years in good health. The sequence joins TRBV3-1 (or the pseudogene TRBV3-2) to TRBJ1-1, and TRBD1 may be the D gene, going by 6 matching bases. Sequenced input: blood. The DNA sequence reads TGTGCCAGCAGCCAGGGGGCGAGAGTATCAGGAGGGGCTTTCTTT. It encodes CASSQGARVSGGAFF.